What follows is one T cell receptor (beta chain) and its context. The record originates from a study of control samples from healthy donors and cancer patients. Per germline, CDR1 SGDLS and CDR2 YYNGEE. Trimming took 0 bases from V and 0 from J; bases not matched to a gene: 0. The CDR3 loop spans 16 amino acids. TCRdb's copy holds only in-frame clones and misses some; the assay was immunoSEQ multiplex PCR. The sample yields 140,000 or so clones, around 92% seen once. The V call is TRBV9, the J call TRBJ2-1; 10 bases are shared with TRBD2. Sequencing was done on a sample of blood. This clonotype was sampled from a man aged 25 to 40 in good health. The CDR3 DNA is TGTGCCAGCAGCGTAGCTAGCGGGGGCTCCTACAATGAGCAGTTCTTC. Translated, it gives CASSVASGGSYNEQFF.